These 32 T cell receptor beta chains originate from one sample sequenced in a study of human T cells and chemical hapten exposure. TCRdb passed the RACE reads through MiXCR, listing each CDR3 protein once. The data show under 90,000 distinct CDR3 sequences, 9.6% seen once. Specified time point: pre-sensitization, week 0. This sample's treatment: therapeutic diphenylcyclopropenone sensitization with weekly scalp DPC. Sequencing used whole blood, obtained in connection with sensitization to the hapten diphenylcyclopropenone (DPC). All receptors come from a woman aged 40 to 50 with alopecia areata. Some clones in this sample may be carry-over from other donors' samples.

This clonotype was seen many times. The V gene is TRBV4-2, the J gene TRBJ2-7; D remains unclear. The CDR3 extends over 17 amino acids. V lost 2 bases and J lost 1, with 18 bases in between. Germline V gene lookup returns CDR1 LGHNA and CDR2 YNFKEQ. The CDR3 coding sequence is TGTGCCAGCAGCCAACAACGTCTCTCGGGTTCGTCCTACGAGCAGTACTTC. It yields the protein CASSQQRLSGSSYEQYF.

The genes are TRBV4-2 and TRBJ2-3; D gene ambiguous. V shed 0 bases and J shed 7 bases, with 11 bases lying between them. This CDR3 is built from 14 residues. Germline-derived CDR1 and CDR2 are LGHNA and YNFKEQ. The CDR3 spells CASSQDPAAYTQYF. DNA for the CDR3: TGTGCCAGCAGCCAAGATCCCGCGGCCTATACGCAGTATTTT.

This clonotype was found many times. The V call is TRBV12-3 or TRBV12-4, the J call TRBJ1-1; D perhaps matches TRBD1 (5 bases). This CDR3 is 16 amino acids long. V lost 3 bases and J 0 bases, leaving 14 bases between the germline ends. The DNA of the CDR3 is TGTGCCAGCAGTTTCGTCGGGGGACTCTTGAACACTGAAGCTTTCTTT. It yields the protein CASSFVGGLLNTEAFF.

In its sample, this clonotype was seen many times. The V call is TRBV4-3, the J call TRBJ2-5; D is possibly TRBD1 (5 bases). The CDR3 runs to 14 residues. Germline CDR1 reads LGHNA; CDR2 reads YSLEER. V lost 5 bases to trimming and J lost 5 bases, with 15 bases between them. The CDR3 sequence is CASSSNGARETQYF. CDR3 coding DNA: TGCGCCAGCAGCTCGAATGGGGCGAGGGAGACCCAGTACTTC.

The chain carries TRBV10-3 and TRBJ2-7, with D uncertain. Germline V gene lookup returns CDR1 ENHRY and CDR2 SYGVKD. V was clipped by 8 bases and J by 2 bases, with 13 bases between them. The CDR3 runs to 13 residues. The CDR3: CAIADIDAYEQYF. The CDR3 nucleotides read TGTGCCATCGCCGACATAGATGCCTACGAGCAGTACTTC.

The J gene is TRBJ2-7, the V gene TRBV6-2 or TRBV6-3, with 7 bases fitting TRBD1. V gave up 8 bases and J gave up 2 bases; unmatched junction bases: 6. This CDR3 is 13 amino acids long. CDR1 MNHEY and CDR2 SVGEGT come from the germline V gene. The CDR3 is CASEGGEAYEQYF. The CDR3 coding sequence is TGTGCCAGCGAAGGGGGCGAAGCCTACGAGCAGTACTTC.

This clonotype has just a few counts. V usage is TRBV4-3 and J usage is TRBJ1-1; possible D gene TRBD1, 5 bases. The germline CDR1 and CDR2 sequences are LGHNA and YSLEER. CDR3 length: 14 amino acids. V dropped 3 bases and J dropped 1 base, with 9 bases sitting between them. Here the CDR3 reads CASSQGDRNTEAFF. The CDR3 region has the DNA TGCGCCAGCAGCCAGGGAGACAGGAACACTGAAGCTTTCTTT.

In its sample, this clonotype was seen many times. This CDR3 is CSATNNYGYTF. The CDR3, as DNA: TGCAGCGCGACAAATAACTATGGCTACACCTTC. The chain carries TRBV29-1 and TRBJ1-2; no definite D call. CDR1 is SQVTM and CDR2 is ANQGSEA in the germline V gene. CDR3 length equals 11 residues. V lost 7 bases and J 1 base, leaving 7 bases between the germline ends.

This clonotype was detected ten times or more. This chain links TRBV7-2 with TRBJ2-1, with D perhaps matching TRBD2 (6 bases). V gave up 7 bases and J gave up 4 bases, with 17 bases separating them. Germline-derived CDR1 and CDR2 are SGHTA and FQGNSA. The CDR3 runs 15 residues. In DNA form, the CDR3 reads TGTGCCAGCACCCCGGGAGACGGATTATACAATGAGCAGTTCTTC. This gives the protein CASTPGDGLYNEQFF.

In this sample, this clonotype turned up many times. This CDR3 is CASSQWPALYNSPLHF. The CDR3 bases are TGTGCCAGCTCACAGTGGCCCGCCCTTTATAATTCACCCCTCCACTTT. The chain combines TRBV18 with TRBJ1-6; D not resolved. The CDR3 length is 16 residues. Deletions cut 4 bases from V and 4 bases from J, with 14 bases between. Per the germline V gene, CDR1 is KGHSH and CDR2 is LQKENI. The full variable domain, with the rest looked up from reference TRBV18 and TRBJ1-6, is NAGVMQNPRHLVRRRGQEARLRCSPMKGHSHVYWYRQLPEEGLKFMVYLQKENIIDESGMPKERFSAEFPKEGPSILRIQQVVRGDSAAYFCASSQWPALYNSPLHFGNGTRLTVT.

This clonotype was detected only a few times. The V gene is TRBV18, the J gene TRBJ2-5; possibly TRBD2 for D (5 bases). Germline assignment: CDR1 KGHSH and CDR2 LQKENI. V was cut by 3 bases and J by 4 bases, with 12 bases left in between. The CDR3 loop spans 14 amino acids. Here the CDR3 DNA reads TGTGCCAGCTCACCTGGACTGGGCGGAGAGACCCAGTACTTC. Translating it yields CASSPGLGGETQYF.

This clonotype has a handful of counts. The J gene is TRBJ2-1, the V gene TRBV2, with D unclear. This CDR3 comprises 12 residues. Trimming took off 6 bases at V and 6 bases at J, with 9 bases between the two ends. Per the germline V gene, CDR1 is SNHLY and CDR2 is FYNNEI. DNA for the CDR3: TGTGCCAGCAGACCTCAACGCAATGAGCAGTTCTTC. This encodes CASRPQRNEQFF.

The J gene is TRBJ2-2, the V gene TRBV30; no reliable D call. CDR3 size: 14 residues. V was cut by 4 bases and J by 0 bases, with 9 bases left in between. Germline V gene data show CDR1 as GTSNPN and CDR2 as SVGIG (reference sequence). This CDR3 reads CAWKRLANTGELFF. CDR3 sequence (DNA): TGTGCCTGGAAACGGCTCGCGAACACCGGGGAGCTGTTTTTT. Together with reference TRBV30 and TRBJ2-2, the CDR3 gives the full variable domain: SQTIHQWPATLVQPVGSPLSLECTVEGTSNPNLYWYRQAAGRGLQLLFYSVGIGQISSEVPQNLSASRPQDRQFILSSKKLLLSDSGFYLCAWKRLANTGELFFGEGSRLTVL.

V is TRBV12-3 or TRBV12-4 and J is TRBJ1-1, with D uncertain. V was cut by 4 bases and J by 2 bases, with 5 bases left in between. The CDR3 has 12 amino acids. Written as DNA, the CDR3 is TGTGCCAGCAGTTGGCCAAACACTGAAGCTTTCTTT. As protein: CASSWPNTEAFF.

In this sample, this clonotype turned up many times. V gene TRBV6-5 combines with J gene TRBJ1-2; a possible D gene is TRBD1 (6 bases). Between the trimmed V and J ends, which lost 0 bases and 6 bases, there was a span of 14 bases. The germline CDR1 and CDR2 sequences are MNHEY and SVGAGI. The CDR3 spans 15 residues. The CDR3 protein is CASSYSSTGFDGYTF. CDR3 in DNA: TGTGCCAGCAGTTACTCGTCAACAGGGTTTGATGGCTACACCTTC.

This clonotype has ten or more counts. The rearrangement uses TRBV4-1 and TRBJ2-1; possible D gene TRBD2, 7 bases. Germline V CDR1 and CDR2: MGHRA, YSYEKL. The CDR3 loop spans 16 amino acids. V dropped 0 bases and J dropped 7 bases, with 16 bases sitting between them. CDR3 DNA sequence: TGCGCCAGCAGCCAAGAAAAGACGGGGGGCCAGAATGAGCAGTTCTTC. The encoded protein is CASSQEKTGGQNEQFF.

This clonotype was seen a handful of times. CDR3 DNA: TGTGCCAGCAGTTCGAAGGGGTTGAGCGTAGCGGGGGGGCCCTATGAGCAGTTCTTC. Translating it yields CASSSKGLSVAGGPYEQFF. The rearrangement links TRBV27 to TRBJ2-1; TRBD2 agrees at 11 bases. Per germline, CDR1 MNHEY and CDR2 SMNVEV (reference sequence). After removal of 4 bases from V and 8 bases from J, the junction contained 19 bases not matched to a gene. CDR3 length equals 19 residues.

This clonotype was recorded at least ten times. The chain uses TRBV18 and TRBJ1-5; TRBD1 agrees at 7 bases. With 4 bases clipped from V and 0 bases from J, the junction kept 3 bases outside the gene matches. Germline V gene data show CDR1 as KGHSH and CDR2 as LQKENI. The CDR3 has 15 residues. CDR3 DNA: TGTGCCAGCTCACAGACAGGGTATAGCAATCAGCCCCAGCATTTT. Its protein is CASSQTGYSNQPQHF. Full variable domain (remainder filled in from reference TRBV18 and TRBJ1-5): NAGVMQNPRHLVRRRGQEARLRCSPMKGHSHVYWYRQLPEEGLKFMVYLQKENIIDESGMPKERFSAEFPKEGPSILRIQQVVRGDSAAYFCASSQTGYSNQPQHFGDGTRLSIL.

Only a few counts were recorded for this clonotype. CDR3 sequence (DNA): TGCAGCGCTACAGGGGGGTTGGAGCCTGAAGCTTTCTTT. It yields the protein CSATGGLEPEAFF. The chain has TRBV29-1 and TRBJ1-1; 8 nucleotides match TRBD1. The V gene's germline CDR1 is SQVTM and CDR2 ANQGSEA. The CDR3 is made up of 13 amino acids. With V trimmed by 7 bases and J by 6 bases, 10 bases remained unmatched.

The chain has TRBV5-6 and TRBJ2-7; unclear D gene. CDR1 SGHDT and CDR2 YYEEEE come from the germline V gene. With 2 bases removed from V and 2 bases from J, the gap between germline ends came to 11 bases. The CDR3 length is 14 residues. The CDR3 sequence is CASSFSGFPYEQYF. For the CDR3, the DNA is TGTGCCAGCAGCTTTTCCGGATTCCCCTACGAGCAGTACTTC.

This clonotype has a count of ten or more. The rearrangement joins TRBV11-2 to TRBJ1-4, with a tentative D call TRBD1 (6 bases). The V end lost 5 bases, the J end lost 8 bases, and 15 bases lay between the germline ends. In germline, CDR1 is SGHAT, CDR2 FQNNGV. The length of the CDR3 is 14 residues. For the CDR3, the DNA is TGTGCCAGCAGCCCTAGGGGGGTTGGGGAAAAACTGTTTTTT. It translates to CASSPRGVGEKLFF.

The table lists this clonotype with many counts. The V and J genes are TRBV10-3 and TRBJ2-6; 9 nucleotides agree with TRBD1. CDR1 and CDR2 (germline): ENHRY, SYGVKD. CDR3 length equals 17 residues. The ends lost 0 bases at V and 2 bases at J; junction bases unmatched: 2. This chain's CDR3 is CAISESDRGTGANVLTF. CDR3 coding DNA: TGTGCCATCAGTGAGTCGGACAGGGGTACTGGGGCCAACGTCCTGACTTTC.

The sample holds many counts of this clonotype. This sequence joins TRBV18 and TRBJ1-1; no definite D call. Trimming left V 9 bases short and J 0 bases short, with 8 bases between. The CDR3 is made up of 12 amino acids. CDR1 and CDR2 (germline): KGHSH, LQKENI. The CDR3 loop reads CASTGVNTEAFF. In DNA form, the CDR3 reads TGTGCCAGTACGGGAGTGAACACTGAAGCTTTCTTT.

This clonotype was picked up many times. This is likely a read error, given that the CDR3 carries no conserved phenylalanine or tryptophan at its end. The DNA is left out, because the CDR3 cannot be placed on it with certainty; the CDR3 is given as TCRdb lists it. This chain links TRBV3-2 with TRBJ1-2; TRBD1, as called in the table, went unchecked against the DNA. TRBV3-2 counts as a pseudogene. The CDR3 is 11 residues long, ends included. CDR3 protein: CASSQDRSGGI.

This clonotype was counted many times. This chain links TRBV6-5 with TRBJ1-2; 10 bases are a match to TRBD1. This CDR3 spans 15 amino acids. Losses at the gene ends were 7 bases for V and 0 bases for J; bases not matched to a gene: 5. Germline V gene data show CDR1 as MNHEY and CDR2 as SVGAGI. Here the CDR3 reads CASNIGQGANYGYTF. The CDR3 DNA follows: TGTGCCAGCAATATAGGACAGGGGGCTAACTATGGCTACACCTTC.

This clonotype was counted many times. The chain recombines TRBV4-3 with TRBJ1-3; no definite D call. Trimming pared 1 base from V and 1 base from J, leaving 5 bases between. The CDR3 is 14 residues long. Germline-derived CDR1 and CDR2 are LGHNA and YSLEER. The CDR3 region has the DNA TGCGCCAGCAGCCAAGGGGCGTCTGGAAACACCATATATTTT. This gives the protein CASSQGASGNTIYF.

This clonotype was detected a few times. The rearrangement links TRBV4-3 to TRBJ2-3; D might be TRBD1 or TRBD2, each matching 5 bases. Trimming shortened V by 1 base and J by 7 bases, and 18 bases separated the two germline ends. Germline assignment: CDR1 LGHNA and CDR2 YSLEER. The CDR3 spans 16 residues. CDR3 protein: CASSQGTGQFGYTQYF. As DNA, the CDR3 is TGCGCCAGCAGCCAAGGAACGGGGCAGTTCGGATATACGCAGTATTTT.

This chain's CDR3 is CASSLAVAGGRIPFQETQYF. The CDR3 coding sequence is TGTGCCAGCAGCTTAGCGGTAGCGGGAGGCCGCATCCCCTTCCAAGAGACCCAGTACTTC. V usage is TRBV7-2 and J usage is TRBJ2-5; 10 bases agree with TRBD2. The CDR3 has 20 amino acids. V was pared by 0 bases and J by 1 base, with 14 bases of the junction left unmatched. Germline CDR1 reads SGHTA; CDR2 reads FQGNSA.

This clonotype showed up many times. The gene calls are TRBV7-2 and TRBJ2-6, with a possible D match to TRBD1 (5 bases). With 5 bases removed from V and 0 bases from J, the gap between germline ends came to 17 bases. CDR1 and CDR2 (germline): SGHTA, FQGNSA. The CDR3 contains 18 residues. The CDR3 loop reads CASSLTVGIRSGANVLTF. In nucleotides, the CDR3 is TGTGCCAGCAGCCTGACAGTGGGGATTCGCTCTGGGGCCAACGTCCTGACTTTC.

CDR3 in DNA: TGTGCCAGCAGCTTAGATCGGGACAGCCACAATGAGCAGTTCTTC. Translation: CASSLDRDSHNEQFF. The rearrangement links TRBV7-2 to TRBJ2-1; 7 nucleotides align to TRBD1. CDR1 is SGHTA and CDR2 is FQGNSA in the germline V gene. The CDR3 contains 15 residues. V was pared by 1 base and J by 5 bases, with 5 bases of the junction left unmatched.

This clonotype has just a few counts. Here the CDR3 DNA reads TGCGCCAGCAGCCCAGCAGACGCCGGGGAGCTGTTTTTT. Protein: CASSPADAGELFF. The J gene is TRBJ2-2, the V gene TRBV5-1, with D unclear. CDR1 SGHRS and CDR2 YFSETQ come from the germline V gene. V was cut by 4 bases and J by 6 bases, with 10 bases left in between. The CDR3 length is 13 residues.

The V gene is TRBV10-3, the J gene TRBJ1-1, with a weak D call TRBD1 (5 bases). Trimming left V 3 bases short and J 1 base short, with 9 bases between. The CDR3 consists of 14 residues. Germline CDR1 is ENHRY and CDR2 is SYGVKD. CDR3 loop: CAISERGWNTEAFF. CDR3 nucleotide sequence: TGTGCCATCAGTGAAAGGGGATGGAACACTGAAGCTTTCTTT.